The 28 T cell receptor beta chains below were found in one sample sequenced in a study of control samples from healthy donors and cancer patients. Only in-frame clones appear in the TCRdb table, and some are missing; sequencing was by immunoSEQ multiplex PCR. The sample lists approximately 100,000 clones; roughly nine tenths were seen once. Sequenced sample: blood. These receptor sequences come from a man between 25 and 39 years old in good health.

CDR3 nucleotide sequence: TGCGCCAGCAGCCAAGAGGCAGGGAGCTCCTACGAGCAGTACTTC. Amino acid sequence: CASSQEAGSSYEQYF. The chain uses TRBV4-1 and TRBJ2-7, with D perhaps given as TRBD1 or TRBD2 (5 bases each). The CDR3 is 15 residues long. Germline values: CDR1 MGHRA, CDR2 YSYEKL. Between the trimmed V and J ends, which lost 0 bases and 0 bases, there was a span of 9 bases.

CDR3 DNA sequence: TGCGCCAGCAGGACACAGGGTGGGGACACCGGGGAGCTGTTTTTT. Its translation: CASRTQGGDTGELFF. The V call is TRBV5-1, the J call TRBJ2-2, with a possible D match to TRBD1 (6 bases). The CDR3 covers 15 residues. Germline CDR1 reads SGHRS; CDR2 reads YFSETQ. Between the trimmed V and J ends, which lost 5 bases and 3 bases, there was a span of 14 bases.

The chain is built from TRBV28 and TRBJ1-6; D unresolved. Germline-derived CDR1 and CDR2 are MDHEN and SYDVKM. CDR3 length: 14 residues. The germline V and J ends were trimmed by 2 bases and 6 bases, with 8 bases remaining between them. CDR3 loop: CASSLGQPNSPLHF. CDR3 nucleotides: TGTGCCAGCAGTTTAGGGCAGCCTAATTCACCCCTCCACTTT.

V gene TRBV9 combines with J gene TRBJ1-2; unclear D gene. There are 11 residues in the CDR3. In germline, CDR1 is SGDLS, CDR2 YYNGEE. Trimming removed 4 bases at V and 4 bases at J, with 5 bases between. Here the CDR3 reads CASSSIYGYTF. In DNA, the CDR3 is TGTGCCAGCAGCTCGATCTATGGCTACACCTTC.

This clone showed up just a few times. CDR3 coding DNA: TGTGCCAGCAGCCCTATAACCGGGTCATCATCCTACGAGCAGTACTTC. This encodes CASSPITGSSSYEQYF. The genes are TRBV5-6 and TRBJ2-7, with no clear D. The V end lost 4 bases, the J end lost 1 base, and 18 bases lay between the germline ends. There are 16 residues in the CDR3. Per the germline V gene, CDR1 is SGHDT and CDR2 is YYEEEE.

The chain carries TRBV6-5 and TRBJ2-2; D is unresolved. V lost 7 bases and J 0 bases, leaving 12 bases between the germline ends. The germline V gene encodes CDR1 MNHEY and CDR2 SVGAGI. The CDR3 is 15 amino acids. The CDR3 sequence: CASIYETSNTGELFF. Written as DNA, the CDR3 is TGTGCCAGCATCTACGAGACATCGAACACCGGGGAGCTGTTTTTT.

The chain employs TRBV2 and TRBJ2-7; a weak D match, TRBD1 (5 bases). Between the trimmed V and J ends, which lost 4 bases and 5 bases, there was a span of 9 bases. The germline V gene encodes CDR1 SNHLY and CDR2 FYNNEI. The CDR3 is made up of 12 amino acids. The CDR3 reads CASSASGHEQYV. CDR3 bases: TGTGCCAGCAGTGCGTCAGGGCACGAGCAGTACGTC.

In regard to this clone: Mismatch with germline at one junction end may stem from a read error. The V and J genes are TRBV6-1 and TRBJ2-6, with no clear D. Germline CDR1 MNHNS, CDR2 SASEGT. The CDR3 runs to 15 residues. CDR3 nucleotide sequence: TGTGCCAGCAGGGAAGGTGGAACTGGGGCCAACGTCCTGACTTTC. Protein: CASREGGTGANVLTF.

The V gene is TRBV21-1, the J gene TRBJ2-2; no DNA check was done on the table's D call, TRBD2. TRBV21-1 is annotated as a pseudogene. CDR3 length: 15 residues. CDR3: CASVPAPARDRGAVF. CDR3 coding DNA: TGTGCCAGCGTGCCGGCCCCCGCGCGGGACCGGGGAGCTGTTTTT.

The chain uses TRBV15 and TRBJ2-2, with D hard to call. The V end lost 8 bases, the J end lost 6 bases, and 19 bases lay between the germline ends. Germline CDR1 LNHNV, CDR2 YYDKDF (reference sequence). CDR3 length equals 15 residues. CDR3 in DNA: TGTGCCACCCGTTTGAGGAGTGAGTGGCCCGGGGAGCTGTTTTTT. Translation: CATRLRSEWPGELFF.

This clone has just a few counts. The chain combines TRBV6-1 with TRBJ1-5, with D uncertain. The germline V gene has CDR1 MNHNS and CDR2 SASEGT. The CDR3 has 14 residues. V shed 2 bases and J shed 7 bases, with 12 bases lying between them. The CDR3 spells CASSEIAVGQPQHF. The DNA of the CDR3 is TGTGCCAGCAGTGAAATAGCGGTAGGGCAGCCCCAGCATTTT.

The chain recombines TRBV10-3 with TRBJ1-1; D might be TRBD1 (5 bases). This CDR3 region has 12 residues. CDR1 is ENHRY, CDR2 SYGVKD, per germline. Trimming left V 8 bases short and J 2 bases short, with 9 bases between. The DNA for the CDR3 is TGTGCCATCGCGACAGTTAACACTGAAGCTTTCTTT. This translates into CAIATVNTEAFF.

This sequence joins TRBV30 and TRBJ2-3; D uncertain. The CDR3 is 17 amino acids. The V end lost 0 bases, the J end lost 6 bases, and 22 bases lay between the germline ends. Germline V gene data show CDR1 as GTSNPN and CDR2 as SVGIG (reference sequence). CDR3 protein: CAWSVLSPGDPRDTQYF. CDR3 bases: TGTGCCTGGAGTGTATTATCCCCCGGAGACCCAAGGGATACGCAGTATTTT.

The CDR3 DNA sequence: TGTGCCAGCAGCTTACTAGCGGGGAACAATGAGCAGTTCTTC. Residues: CASSLLAGNNEQFF. The V gene is TRBV5-6, the J gene TRBJ2-1, with 10 bases aligning to TRBD2. The CDR3 is 14 residues long. J lost 5 bases, V lost 2 bases, and 1 base had no gene match. Germline V gives CDR1 SGHDT, CDR2 YYEEEE. Variable domain in full (rest from reference TRBV5-6 and TRBJ2-1): DAGVTQSPTHLIKTRGQQVTLRCSPKSGHDTVSWYQQALGQGPQFIFQYYEEEERQRGNFPDRFSGHQFPNYSSELNVNALLLGDSALYLCASSLLAGNNEQFFGPGTRLTVL.

The J gene is TRBJ1-5, the V gene TRBV12-3 or TRBV12-4; no clear D. The CDR3 is 13 amino acids. The germline V and J ends were trimmed by 3 bases and 2 bases, with 5 bases remaining between them. CDR3 loop: CASSLNGNQPQHF. As DNA, the CDR3 is TGTGCCAGCAGTTTGAACGGCAATCAGCCCCAGCATTTT.

The chain has TRBV12-5 and TRBJ1-2, with a tentative D call TRBD1 (6 bases). Germline-derived CDR1 and CDR2 are LGHNT and FRNRAP. Trimming shortened V by 2 bases and J by 6 bases, and 16 bases separated the two germline ends. The CDR3 runs 15 residues. The CDR3 region is CASGLSPPAGDGYTF. For the CDR3, the DNA is TGTGCTAGTGGTTTGTCCCCTCCGGCAGGGGATGGCTACACCTTC.

The CDR3 DNA follows: TGTGCCAGCAGTAGAGGTCCAGGAGTAGACTACGAGCAGTACTTC. Its translation: CASSRGPGVDYEQYF. The V call is TRBV28, the J call TRBJ2-7; D is uncertain. The CDR3 consists of 15 residues. Germline V gene lookup returns CDR1 MDHEN and CDR2 SYDVKM. V was clipped by 5 bases and J by 3 bases, with 17 bases between them.

The chain joins TRBV4-1 to TRBJ2-4, with D possibly matching TRBD2 (5 bases). The CDR3 is made up of 14 amino acids. The V gene's germline CDR1 is MGHRA and CDR2 YSYEKL. The germline V and J ends were trimmed by 4 bases and 6 bases, with 13 bases remaining between them. The CDR3 DNA sequence: TGCGCCAGCAGCCCCGTCGGGGTATTAAACATTCAGTACTTC. Protein product: CASSPVGVLNIQYF.

The chain is built from TRBV18 and TRBJ1-4; possible D gene TRBD1, 5 bases. The germline CDR1 and CDR2 sequences are KGHSH and LQKENI. The CDR3 runs 13 residues. V lost 0 bases and J lost 8, with 7 bases in between. CDR3: CASSPPGPEKLFF. The DNA of the CDR3 is TGTGCCAGCTCACCACCGGGGCCCGAAAAACTGTTTTTT.

V usage is TRBV25-1 and J usage is TRBJ1-4; 10 nucleotides match TRBD1. The germline V gene encodes CDR1 MGHDK and CDR2 SYGVNS. This CDR3 spans 16 amino acids. V lost 2 bases to trimming and J lost 8 bases; unmatched junction nucleotides: 8. The CDR3 bases are TGTGCCAGCAGTGAAACCCGGACAGGGGGTAGCGAAAAACTGTTTTTT. This encodes CASSETRTGGSEKLFF.

This clone was seen a few times. This rearrangement joins TRBV7-9 to TRBJ2-1; no clear D. There are 15 residues in the CDR3. Germline V gene sequence: CDR1 SEHNR, CDR2 FQNEAQ (reference sequence). The V end lost 1 base, the J end lost 0 bases, and 7 bases lay between the germline ends. This CDR3 reads CASSLVAGSYNEQFF. In DNA, the CDR3 is TGTGCCAGCAGCTTAGTGGCAGGCTCCTACAATGAGCAGTTCTTC.

The V and J genes are TRBV5-1 and TRBJ2-7; possibly TRBD1 or TRBD2 for D (5 bases each). Germline V gives CDR1 SGHRS, CDR2 YFSETQ. V lost 3 bases and J lost 2, with 15 bases in between. The CDR3 has 15 amino acids. The CDR3 here is CASSWGAGSTYEQYV. The CDR3 coding sequence is TGCGCCAGCAGCTGGGGCGCAGGGAGCACCTACGAGCAGTACGTC.

This chain joins TRBV30 and TRBJ1-3; maybe TRBD1 (5 bases). V dropped 1 base and J dropped 5 bases, with 9 bases sitting between them. Germline V gives CDR1 GTSNPN, CDR2 SVGIG (reference sequence). This CDR3 has 13 amino acids. The CDR3 reads CAWSGGPRNTIYF. The CDR3 DNA reads TGTGCCTGGAGTGGGGGACCGCGAAACACCATATATTTT.

The chain uses TRBV7-2 and TRBJ2-3; maybe TRBD2 (7 bases). Germline CDR1 SGHTA, CDR2 FQGNSA. V lost 3 bases, J lost 0 bases, and 16 bases lay in between. This CDR3 has 17 residues. The CDR3 protein is CASSFVAGAASTDTQYF. As DNA, the CDR3 is TGTGCCAGCAGCTTCGTCGCGGGGGCCGCTAGCACAGATACGCAGTATTTT.

V is TRBV5-8 and J is TRBJ1-2, with TRBD1 identical over 7 bases. Germline V gives CDR1 SGHTS, CDR2 YDEGEE. This CDR3 has 15 amino acids. V gave up 4 bases and J gave up 3 bases; unmatched junction bases: 9. CDR3 protein: CASSPPTGRDYGYTF. The CDR3 region has the DNA TGTGCCAGCAGCCCCCCGACAGGGAGGGACTATGGCTACACCTTC.

This clone was detected once. This sequence joins TRBV19 and TRBJ2-3; D gene unclear. The V end was cut by 5 bases, the J end by 0 bases, with 12 bases between. This CDR3 comprises 15 residues. The germline V gene encodes CDR1 LNHDA and CDR2 SQIVND (reference sequence). DNA of the CDR3: TGTGCCAGTAGTTACGGGCAGGTTAGCACAGATACGCAGTATTTT. Encoded protein: CASSYGQVSTDTQYF.

The chain carries TRBV6-5 and TRBJ1-2; maybe TRBD1 (6 bases). This CDR3 is 13 amino acids long. Germline CDR1 and CDR2: MNHEY and SVGAGI. Trimming took off 7 bases at V and 0 bases at J, with 9 bases between the two ends. This CDR3 reads CASTRGTNYGYTF. The CDR3, as DNA: TGTGCCAGCACCAGGGGAACTAACTATGGCTACACCTTC.

The rearrangement links TRBV2 to TRBJ2-3, with TRBD2 matching 10 bases. The V segment lost 4 bases and the J segment 4 bases; nucleotides outside the gene matches: 5. The length of the CDR3 is 15 residues. The V gene's germline CDR1 is SNHLY and CDR2 FYNNEI. The CDR3 here is CASSGQRGGPDTQYF. The CDR3 DNA is TGTGCCAGCAGTGGTCAGCGGGGGGGCCCAGATACGCAGTATTTT.